Listed below are T cell receptor beta chains from one sample, sequenced in a study of OX40 agonist ivuxolimab in advanced cancers. Clones were sequenced by immunoSEQ multiplex PCR, and TCRdb holds only the in-frame ones, with some missing. The top ten hold approximately 0.35% of the sample, which has 90,000 or so clones, approximately 89% seen once. The source material was CD4+ or CD8+ T cells sorted from blood, sampled in a trial of the OX40 agonist ivuxolimab. These receptors were collected from an adult with an advanced solid tumor such as melanoma, head and neck, liver or kidney cancer. The CDR3 runs from the conserved cysteine through the conserved F or W. D genes are given only for firm matches. Rows give clone size only sometimes, using once, few, many, or a class for an expanded clone.

j_gene: TRBJ1-2; d_gene: -; abundance: -; v_gene: TRBV30; CDR3nt: TGTGCCTGGAGTGTACGGACCCGTTGGGGCTACACCTTC; CDR3aa: CAWSVRTRWGYTF
j_gene: TRBJ2-2; d_gene: -; abundance: once; v_gene: TRBV6-1; CDR3nt: TGTGCCAGCAGTGAAGTCGGCAGGGTCGGCACCGGGGAGCTGTTTTTT; CDR3aa: CASSEVGRVGTGELFF
j_gene: TRBJ2-3; d_gene: TRBD2; abundance: -; v_gene: TRBV7-3; CDR3nt: TGTGCCAGCAGCCCAGGGAGGCGGGAGCCCCCAGATACGCAGTATTTT; CDR3aa: CASSPGRREPPDTQYF
j_gene: TRBJ2-7; d_gene: TRBD1; abundance: -; v_gene: TRBV27; CDR3nt: TGTGCCAGCAGTTTGGGGACAGGGTGGTACTTC; CDR3aa: CASSLGTGWYF
j_gene: TRBJ1-1; d_gene: -; abundance: few; v_gene: TRBV7-2; CDR3nt: TGTGCCAGCAGCTCACCCCAGGGGAGGATGAACACTGAAGCTTTCTTT; CDR3aa: CASSSPQGRMNTEAFF
j_gene: TRBJ1-1; d_gene: -; abundance: -; v_gene: TRBV19; CDR3nt: TGTGCCAGTAGTATATATGGCACTGAAGCTTTCTTT; CDR3aa: CASSIYGTEAFF
j_gene: TRBJ2-1; d_gene: -; abundance: -; v_gene: TRBV7-2; CDR3nt: TGTGCCAGCAGCCCCCGCCCCAGTGAGCAGTTCTTC; CDR3aa: CASSPRPSEQFF
j_gene: TRBJ2-3; d_gene: -; abundance: -; v_gene: TRBV5-1; CDR3nt: TGCGCCAGCAGCTTGACAATCACAGATACGCAGTATTTT; CDR3aa: CASSLTITDTQYF
j_gene: TRBJ1-4; d_gene: -; abundance: -; v_gene: TRBV7-2; CDR3nt: TGTGCCAGCAGCTTAGGGCGGAATGAAAAACTGTTTTTT; CDR3aa: CASSLGRNEKLFF
j_gene: TRBJ1-2; d_gene: -; abundance: -; v_gene: TRBV7-2; CDR3nt: TGTGCCAGCAGCTTGGGGTTGGAGGGCTATGGCTACACCTTC; CDR3aa: CASSLGLEGYGYTF
j_gene: TRBJ1-3; d_gene: -; abundance: -; v_gene: TRBV6-5; CDR3nt: TGTGCCAGCGCTCTCCTATATGGAAACACCATATATTTT; CDR3aa: CASALLYGNTIYF
j_gene: TRBJ2-7; d_gene: -; abundance: -; v_gene: TRBV19; CDR3nt: TGTGCCAGTAGAGGGCACTCAGGGGCAGGAACCTACGAGCAGTACTTC; CDR3aa: CASRGHSGAGTYEQYF
j_gene: TRBJ2-7; d_gene: -; abundance: -; v_gene: TRBV7-2; CDR3nt: TGTGCCAGCAGACGCCCGGGTGGTGAGCAGTACTTC; CDR3aa: CASRRPGGEQYF
j_gene: TRBJ2-1; d_gene: TRBD1; abundance: -; v_gene: TRBV6-1; CDR3nt: TGTGCCAGCAGTGAAGTAGACAGGGGGATTTTCAAGCAGTTCTTC; CDR3aa: CASSEVDRGIFKQFF
j_gene: TRBJ2-7; d_gene: TRBD1; abundance: -; v_gene: TRBV13; CDR3nt: TGTGCCAGCAGCTACCTGGGGGACAGGGGGTCCTACGAGCAGTACTTC; CDR3aa: CASSYLGDRGSYEQYF
j_gene: TRBJ2-7; d_gene: TRBD1; abundance: few; v_gene: TRBV7-2; CDR3nt: TGTGCCAGCAGCCTCCAGGGACAGAGCTCCTACGAGCAGTACTTC; CDR3aa: CASSLQGQSSYEQYF
j_gene: TRBJ2-1; d_gene: TRBD2; abundance: -; v_gene: TRBV15; CDR3nt: TGTGCCACCAGCAGAGGATTGGCTAGCGGAGCTTCTAGGTACAATGAGCAGTTCTTC; CDR3aa: CATSRGLASGASRYNEQFF
j_gene: TRBJ2-5; d_gene: TRBD2; abundance: -; v_gene: TRBV19; CDR3nt: TGTGCCAGTAGTATTCAAGCGGGAGGATTAGACCAGTACTTC; CDR3aa: CASSIQAGGLDQYF
j_gene: TRBJ1-1; d_gene: TRBD1; abundance: -; v_gene: TRBV28; CDR3nt: TGTGCCAGCAGTTTGGGACAGGGGCTGAACACTGAAGCTTTCTTT; CDR3aa: CASSLGQGLNTEAFF
j_gene: TRBJ2-5; d_gene: TRBD1; abundance: -; v_gene: TRBV5-1; CDR3nt: TGCGCCAGCAGCTTTACGGGACAGGGCCGCGAGACCCAGTACTTC; CDR3aa: CASSFTGQGRETQYF
j_gene: TRBJ2-1; d_gene: -; abundance: once; v_gene: TRBV28; CDR3nt: TGTGCCAGCATCCAAGGGACGTCGAATGAGCAGTTCTTC; CDR3aa: CASIQGTSNEQFF
j_gene: TRBJ2-2; d_gene: TRBD1; abundance: -; v_gene: TRBV29-1; CDR3nt: TGCAGCGCCCAAAGATACAGGGGCCCCAACACCGGGGAGCTGTTTTTT; CDR3aa: CSAQRYRGPNTGELFF
j_gene: TRBJ1-5; d_gene: -; abundance: -; v_gene: TRBV19; CDR3nt: TGTGCCAGTAGTACACGGCCAAGGGCAGCCCTTAATCAGCCCCAGCATTTT; CDR3aa: CASSTRPRAALNQPQHF
j_gene: TRBJ2-7; d_gene: TRBD2; abundance: -; v_gene: TRBV5-6; CDR3nt: TGTGCCAGCAGCACCAGACTAGCGAGGAGCTCCTACGAGCAGTACTTC; CDR3aa: CASSTRLARSSYEQYF
j_gene: TRBJ2-5; d_gene: -; abundance: -; v_gene: TRBV6-5; CDR3nt: TGTGCCAGCAGGCAGGCCGGCTCCCCGGAGACCCAGTACTTC; CDR3aa: CASRQAGSPETQYF
j_gene: TRBJ2-5; d_gene: -; abundance: -; v_gene: TRBV2; CDR3nt: TGTGCCAGCAGTGAAGGGGTGACCCAGTACTTC; CDR3aa: CASSEGVTQYF
j_gene: TRBJ1-5; d_gene: -; abundance: -; v_gene: TRBV18; CDR3nt: TGTGCCAGCTCACAGTCTTCCATCGGCCCCCAGCATTTT; CDR3aa: CASSQSSIGPQHF
j_gene: TRBJ2-3; d_gene: TRBD2; abundance: -; v_gene: TRBV2; CDR3nt: TGTGCCAGCAGTGCTCGGGTTGGGGGGGGCACAGATACGCAGTATTTT; CDR3aa: CASSARVGGGTDTQYF
j_gene: TRBJ1-6; d_gene: -; abundance: once; v_gene: TRBV11-2; CDR3nt: TGTGCCAGCAGCTTCGCAGCTTATAATTCACCCCTCCACTTT; CDR3aa: CASSFAAYNSPLHF
j_gene: TRBJ2-1; d_gene: -; abundance: -; v_gene: TRBV5-1; CDR3nt: TGCGCCAGCAGCTTGGGCCGGGACAATGAGCAGTTCTTC; CDR3aa: CASSLGRDNEQFF
j_gene: TRBJ2-1; d_gene: TRBD2; abundance: -; v_gene: TRBV19; CDR3nt: TGTGCCAGTAGTATAGATCACGGGGGGGGAACCTACAATGAGCAGTTCTTC; CDR3aa: CASSIDHGGGTYNEQFF